The 22 T cell receptor beta chains below all came from one sample that was sequenced in a study of B cell selection in AIRE deficiency. Profiling relied on immunoSEQ multiplex PCR, and the TCRdb table lists in-frame clones only, not all of them. The sample holds some 24,000 clones; nearly 98% are singletons and the top ten take 0.2% to 0.25%. Conventional CD4 T cells were sorted as CD4+CD127+ cells. Sequencing input: conventional CD4+ T cells sorted from PBMCs. The receptors derive from a human donor with AIRE deficiency.

This sequence joins TRBV11-2 and TRBJ2-7; 7 nucleotides line up with TRBD1. J was trimmed by 3 bases and V by 7 bases; bases with no gene match: 9. The V gene's germline CDR1 is SGHAT and CDR2 FQNNGV. This CDR3 has 14 amino acids. The CDR3 DNA reads TGTGCCAGCACCTATTCAACAGGGGTCTACGAGCAGTACTTC. It is translated as CASTYSTGVYEQYF.

The genes are TRBV6-6 and TRBJ1-5; TRBD1 matches at 11 bases. Per the germline V gene, CDR1 is MNHNY and CDR2 is SVGAGI (reference sequence). Germline trimming cut 4 bases from V and 7 bases from J; bases unmatched to any gene: 6. This CDR3 has 15 amino acids. For the CDR3, the DNA is TGTGCCAGCAGTTTACCGGGACAGGGGGAGCAGCCCCAGCATTTT. As protein: CASSLPGQGEQPQHF.

V gene TRBV18 combines with J gene TRBJ2-2; 11 bases fit TRBD2. CDR3 length: 17 residues. After removal of 3 bases from V and 5 bases from J, the junction contained 8 bases not matched to a gene. Germline V gene lookup returns CDR1 KGHSH and CDR2 LQKENI. CDR3 sequence reads: CASSPDLAGGVTGELFF. For the CDR3, the DNA is TGTGCCAGCTCACCCGATCTAGCGGGAGGAGTTACCGGGGAGCTGTTTTTT.

This rearrangement joins TRBV11-2 to TRBJ2-5, with D unresolved. The germline V gene has CDR1 SGHAT and CDR2 FQNNGV. The CDR3 loop spans 12 amino acids. Trimming pared 5 bases from V and 7 bases from J, leaving 11 bases between. The CDR3 sequence is CASSQDWRTQYF. In DNA, the CDR3 is TGTGCCAGCAGCCAAGACTGGAGGACCCAGTACTTC.

CDR3 sequence: CAISEMLAGVPNTGELFF. In DNA, the CDR3 is TGTGCCATCAGTGAGATGCTAGCGGGAGTGCCCAACACCGGGGAGCTGTTTTTT. This chain connects TRBV10-3 to TRBJ2-2, with 10 positions matching TRBD2. CDR1 and CDR2 from the germline V gene are ENHRY and SYGVKD. The ends lost 2 bases at V and 2 bases at J; junction bases unmatched: 8. The CDR3 totals 18 residues.

Concerning this clone: Distinct nucleotide sequences in the sample also encode this CDR3. The chain employs TRBV18 and TRBJ2-1, with TRBD2 matching 9 bases. V was clipped by 1 base and J by 7 bases; unmatched bases: 8. Germline V CDR1 and CDR2: KGHSH, LQKENI. This CDR3 region has 16 residues. The CDR3 is CASSPLAGASGNEQFF. The CDR3 region has the DNA TGTGCCAGCTCACCACTAGCGGGAGCGAGCGGAAATGAGCAGTTCTTC.

V gene TRBV19 combines with J gene TRBJ1-4, with 8 nucleotides matching TRBD1. Looked up from germline, CDR1 is LNHDA and CDR2 is SQIVND (reference sequence). This CDR3 region has 19 residues. V gave up 5 bases and J gave up 0 bases; unmatched junction bases: 14. The CDR3 spells CASSWGQAKRIATNEKLFF. The DNA for the CDR3 is TGTGCCAGTAGTTGGGGACAGGCAAAAAGAATTGCAACTAATGAAAAACTGTTTTTT.

The chain recombines TRBV4-2 with TRBJ2-3; possibly TRBD2 for D (7 bases). Germline V lookup: CDR1 LGHNA, CDR2 YNFKEQ. This CDR3 is built from 16 residues. V gave up 1 base and J gave up 3 bases, with 14 bases separating them. The CDR3 reads CASSQGGGGGTDTQYF. CDR3 coding DNA: TGTGCCAGCAGCCAAGGGGGAGGGGGAGGAACAGATACGCAGTATTTT.

This sequence joins TRBV5-1 and TRBJ2-3; D is undetermined. The V gene lost 0 bases and the J gene lost 3 bases, with 8 bases spanning the gap. The CDR3 sequence is 14 residues long. The germline gives CDR1 SGHRS, CDR2 YFSETQ. The DNA for the CDR3 is TGCGCCAGCAGCTTGGGCCCCCCTACAGATACGCAGTATTTT. It translates to CASSLGPPTDTQYF.

The chain links TRBV5-3 to TRBJ1-5; 9 nucleotides agree with TRBD1. TRBV5-3 is designated an ORF whose function remains uncertain. V gave up 2 bases and J gave up 0 bases; unmatched junction bases: 6. The CDR3 covers 17 residues. The CDR3 nucleotides read TGTGCCAGAAGCTTAGGGGACAGGGCTTATAGCAATCAGCCCCAGCATTTT. This sequence encodes CARSLGDRAYSNQPQHF.

J is TRBJ1-5 and V is TRBV28; unclear D gene. With 4 bases removed from V and 6 bases from J, the gap between germline ends came to 7 bases. This CDR3 comprises 12 residues. Per germline, CDR1 MDHEN and CDR2 SYDVKM. CDR3 nucleotides: TGTGCCAGCAGTTCGACCCTTCAGCCCCAGCATTTT. Translating it yields CASSSTLQPQHF.

This clone was recorded only once. This chain uses TRBV15 with TRBJ2-1, with D perhaps matching TRBD1 (5 bases). V was cut by 0 bases and J by 8 bases, with 20 bases left in between. The CDR3 sequence is 17 residues long. Germline CDR1 LNHNV, CDR2 YYDKDF (reference sequence). The CDR3 DNA reads TGTGCCACCAGCAGAGATCAGGGCAGGTATATTTTCGATGAGCAGTTCTTC. Translating gives CATSRDQGRYIFDEQFF.

The gene calls are TRBV4-3 and TRBJ2-2; perhaps TRBD2 as D (5 bases). The CDR3 covers 13 residues. V lost 2 bases and J 5 bases, leaving 6 bases between the germline ends. Germline V gene data show CDR1 as LGHNA and CDR2 as YSLEER. CDR3 in amino acids: CASSQRGTGELFF. For the CDR3, the DNA is TGCGCCAGCAGCCAAAGAGGGACCGGGGAGCTGTTTTTT.

The rearrangement joins TRBV18 to TRBJ1-1; possibly TRBD1 for D (6 bases). The CDR3 has 15 amino acids. Per the germline V gene, CDR1 is KGHSH and CDR2 is LQKENI. V lost 6 bases to trimming and J lost 1 base, with 15 bases between them. The CDR3 nucleotides are TGTGCCAGCTCCCCCAAACAGGGTAGGAACACTGAAGCTTTCTTT. It is translated as CASSPKQGRNTEAFF.

V and J are TRBV18 and TRBJ2-1; TRBD2 aligns across 8 bases. V was pared by 4 bases and J by 3 bases, with 5 bases of the junction left unmatched. Germline CDR1 reads KGHSH; CDR2 reads LQKENI. The CDR3 is made up of 15 amino acids. For the CDR3, the DNA is TGTGCCAGCTCACAGACTAGCGACAGCTACAATGAGCAGTTCTTC. Amino acid sequence: CASSQTSDSYNEQFF. The full variable domain, completed using reference TRBV18 and TRBJ2-1, is NAGVMQNPRHLVRRRGQEARLRCSPMKGHSHVYWYRQLPEEGLKFMVYLQKENIIDESGMPKERFSAEFPKEGPSILRIQQVVRGDSAAYFCASSQTSDSYNEQFFGPGTRLTVL.

V and J are TRBV10-1 and TRBJ2-7; TRBD1 might be the D (6 bases). Germline-derived CDR1 and CDR2 are WNHNN and SYGVQD (reference sequence). V lost 6 bases and J lost 6, with 18 bases in between. The CDR3 consists of 14 residues. The DNA of the CDR3 is TGCGCCAGCAGAAAGTCACAGGGATATGGCGAGCAGTACTTC. Translated: CASRKSQGYGEQYF.

This chain links TRBV9 with TRBJ2-3; 9 bases map to TRBD1. V lost 4 bases to trimming and J lost 0 bases; unmatched junction nucleotides: 12. This CDR3 is 18 amino acids long. Germline V gene sequence: CDR1 SGDLS, CDR2 YYNGEE. CDR3: CASSQRTGVDVSTDTQYF. The CDR3 DNA follows: TGTGCCAGCAGCCAACGGACAGGGGTGGACGTAAGCACAGATACGCAGTATTTT.

This clone was seen a single time. This chain joins TRBV30 and TRBJ2-1; D may be TRBD2 (6 bases). The CDR3 has 14 amino acids. Germline CDR1 GTSNPN, CDR2 SVGIG (reference sequence). V lost 3 bases, J lost 5 bases, and 14 bases lay in between. The CDR3 DNA sequence: TGTGCCTGGAGGAAGGGGCGCGGGGACAATGAGCAGTTCTTC. Protein: CAWRKGRGDNEQFF.

This chain links TRBV5-4 with TRBJ2-5, with TRBD2 identical over 12 bases. This CDR3 is built from 15 residues. Looked up from germline, CDR1 is SGHNT and CDR2 is YYREEE (reference sequence). V lost 2 bases, J lost 4 bases, and 3 bases stayed unmatched. The CDR3 DNA reads as TGTGCCAGCAGCTTTCTAGCGGGGGGGCCAGAGACCCAGTACTTC. Translated, it gives CASSFLAGGPETQYF.

This chain connects TRBV15 to TRBJ2-3; 7 nucleotides match TRBD1. The V gene's germline CDR1 is LNHNV and CDR2 YYDKDF (reference sequence). V trimming: 3 bases; J trimming: 0 bases; junction bases outside the gene matches: 3. The length of the CDR3 is 15 residues. The CDR3 loop is CATSSTDRSTDTQYF. For the CDR3, the DNA is TGTGCCACCAGCAGTACGGACAGGAGCACAGATACGCAGTATTTT.

Remarks on this clone: A read error may produce the germline difference seen at one junction end. This sequence joins TRBV6-1 and TRBJ2-7, with D possibly being TRBD1 or TRBD2 (5 bases each). The CDR3 is 12 residues long. CDR1 and CDR2 (germline): MNHNS, SASEGT. CDR3: CAGRTGTGEQYF. DNA of the CDR3: TGTGCCGGCAGGACGGGGACGGGCGAGCAGTACTTC.

V gene TRBV5-6 combines with J gene TRBJ2-7, with D perhaps TRBD1 or TRBD2 (5 bases each). The V and J ends lost 0 bases and 7 bases respectively, with 17 bases between them. The CDR3 has 15 residues. Germline CDR1 and CDR2: SGHDT and YYEEEE. The CDR3 nucleotides read TGTGCCAGCAGCTTGGAGGGACGTTGGTCCGGGGAGCAGTACTTC. Residues: CASSLEGRWSGEQYF.